A single sample gave rise to the 5 T cell receptor beta chains below, sequenced in a study of T cell repertoires in cytomegalovirus infection (dated by TCRdb to 2018 to 2020). The data were produced on an Illumina HiSeq 1500. TCRdb handled the public reads itself, with Q25 trimming in fastp and clone calling in MiXCR, and kept productive beta chains. Rows matching on CDR3 protein sequence are summarized as one entry with the most common DNA and genes. Within this sample are 300,000 to 450,000 distinct CDR3 sequences, with 15% to 20% of them counted one time only. About 10% of the sample belongs to the ten largest clones. Material: PBMCs. These receptors were obtained from a human donor in good health (CMV status not recorded). Some clones in this sample may be carry-over from other donors' samples.

This clonotype has ten or more counts. This chain connects TRBV12-3 or TRBV12-4 to TRBJ1-6; no firm D call. CDR3 length equals 14 residues. Trimming took off 0 bases at V and 7 bases at J, with 7 bases between the two ends. This CDR3 is CASSLAGENSPLHF. CDR3 sequence (DNA): TGTGCCAGCAGTTTAGCGGGAGAAAATTCACCCCTCCACTTT.

The chain links TRBV20-1 to TRBJ2-5, with D possibly TRBD2 on 6 matching bases. CDR1 is DFQATT, CDR2 SNEGSKA, per germline (reference sequence). CDR3 length: 14 amino acids. V lost 0 bases to trimming and J lost 3 bases, with 11 bases between them. Here the CDR3 DNA reads TGCAGTGCTAGAGAGGCTAGCGCAAAAGAGACCCAGTACTTC. Protein sequence: CSAREASAKETQYF.

This clonotype was counted at least ten times. The chain employs TRBV7-8 and TRBJ2-3; 8 nucleotides align to TRBD2. This CDR3 is 18 amino acids long. From germline, CDR1 is SGHVS and CDR2 FQNEAQ. Trimming at V came to 2 bases and at J to 5 bases, leaving 15 bases not matched to a gene. CDR3 in amino acids: CASSLIFGSGGPQDTQYF. The CDR3 nucleotides are TGTGCCAGCAGCTTAATTTTCGGTTCGGGAGGGCCGCAAGATACGCAGTATTTT.

There are a few counts of this clonotype. This chain links TRBV7-7 with TRBJ1-1, with a tentative D call TRBD1 (5 bases). Germline CDR1 reads SSHAT; CDR2 reads FNYEAQ (reference sequence). V lost 3 bases, J lost 3 bases, and 8 bases lay in between. The CDR3 runs 13 residues. CDR3 DNA sequence: TGTGCCAGCAGCTTGAACAGGTACACTGAAGCTTTCTTT. This translates into CASSLNRYTEAFF.

The rearrangement uses TRBV7-9 and TRBJ2-2; TRBD1 is a possible D gene (7 bases). The V end lost 5 bases, the J end lost 12 bases, and 28 bases lay between the germline ends. The CDR3 sequence is 17 residues long. CDR1 and CDR2 (germline): SEHNR, FQNEAQ (reference sequence). For the CDR3, the DNA is TGTGCCAGCAGCCTACCCCGTGGAGGGGGCAGGTCGGGGAAGCTGTTTTTT. Its translation: CASSLPRGGGRSGKLFF.